This T cell receptor (beta chain) was captured by sequencing in a study of blood T cell repertoires in COVID-19. Background on the study: Sources were T cells, B-cell-depleted T cells, or PBMCs; the material itself was cDNA or gDNA.

This clone has only one observation. V shed 5 bases and J 5 bases; nucleotides not matched to a gene: 7. The CDR3 is made up of 15 amino acids. The germline CDR1 and CDR2 sequences are SGHVS and FNYEAQ. Study processing details: It was from reference gene primer amplification that nucleated cell counts were estimated. Measured with immunoSEQ multiplex PCR; TCRdb has only the in-frame clones, and not every one. For V, J and clone size, that table is used; D and trimming come from the DNA. The profile shows 140,000 to 150,000 clones, 87% of them singletons. The V gene is TRBV7-6, the J gene TRBJ2-5; 11 bases agree with TRBD2. The source of this sequence is a man at least 80 years old with acute or convalescent COVID-19. The source material was peripheral blood. CDR3 DNA sequence: TGTGCCAGCAGCGGCTTAGCGGGGGGGGCGGAGACCCAGTACTTC. Its translation: CASSGLAGGAETQYF.